This T cell receptor (beta chain) is from a study of blood T cell repertoires in COVID-19. The protocol was immunoSEQ multiplex PCR, while the TCRdb copy is restricted to in-frame clones and leaves out a portion. Of roughly 81,000 clones listed, around 90% are singletons. The sequencing sample was made of peripheral blood. This clonotype originated in a man in his thirties or forties with acute or convalescent COVID-19.

The CDR3, as DNA: TGTGCCAGCAGTCCGACAGGGTACGGTTCACCCCTCCACTTT. Its translation: CASSPTGYGSPLHF. The rearrangement links TRBV28 to TRBJ1-6, with 7 bases matching TRBD1. The V segment lost 5 bases and the J segment 9 bases; nucleotides outside the gene matches: 7. CDR1 is MDHEN, CDR2 SYDVKM, per germline. CDR3 length equals 14 residues.